These T cell receptor beta chains were read from a single sample in a study of blood T cells in healthy people across ages. TCRdb redid the calling of the 5' RACE reads with MiXCR, one entry per CDR3 protein. The repertoire consists of roughly 1.5 million distinct CDR3 sequences, with roughly 43% occurring once and the leading ten covering roughly 3.7%. Input material: blood. The origin of the receptors is a woman between 18 and 30 years old in good health. Both conserved end residues are part of each CDR3.

J,V,CDR3
TRBJ2-1,TRBV12-5,CASGFNGLGSGYNEQFF
TRBJ2-6,TRBV6-2/TRBV6-3,CASIPDRGPFSGANVLTF
NA,TRBV6-5,CASSYSGQGEQYF
TRBJ2-1,TRBV7-9,CASSSYSGATDNEQFF
TRBJ1-2,TRBV20-1,CSARPRAGYTF
TRBJ2-1,TRBV27,CASSRQRGGNNEQFF
TRBJ1-1,TRBV4-1,CASSPAGSEAFF
TRBJ2-7,TRBV20-1,CSVSDLAGDPYEQYF
TRBJ1-4,TRBV7-2,CASSLVGREKLFF
TRBJ2-6,TRBV7-3,CASSSWLSGANVLTF
TRBJ1-1,TRBV25-1,CASSQGAGAFF
TRBJ2-4,TRBV4-3,CASSQESGSGAKRIQYF
TRBJ2-1,TRBV6-6,CASTPAQTGRGEQFF
TRBJ2-3,TRBV5-1,CASSLDPTGQTDTQYF
TRBJ2-5,TRBV7-2,CASSLYREYQETQYF
TRBJ2-3,TRBV4-3,CASSPFSGPSTDTQYF
TRBJ2-4,TRBV28,CASSPGQVLGGAGKYF
TRBJ2-3,TRBV7-8,CASSLAHVRGSGDTQYF
TRBJ2-1,TRBV20-1,CSATGTSGSISYNEQFF
TRBJ2-3,TRBV27,CASSLPSRRRATDTQYF
TRBJ2-3,TRBV12-3/TRBV12-4,CASSLLQGVDMQYF
TRBJ1-3,TRBV6-6,CASSYTQGAGNAIYF
TRBJ2-1,TRBV28,CASIGATSSYNEQFF
TRBJ2-1,TRBV28,CASSLSSVLRNEQFF
TRBJ1-5,TRBV20-1,CSARDTRENQPQHF
TRBJ1-1,TRBV20-1,CSAGRTGTEAFF
TRBJ2-1,TRBV5-1,CASNTDSSYNEQFF
NA,TRBV11-1,CASSVGQGFRETQYF
TRBJ2-7,TRBV12-3/TRBV12-4,CASSLQGRNYEQYF
TRBJ1-5,TRBV12-3/TRBV12-4,CASSTYVDQPQHF
TRBJ2-7,TRBV6-2/TRBV6-3,CASRPPAYYEQYF
TRBJ2-7,TRBV7-6,CASSLARSIPRNGSYEQYF
TRBJ2-3,TRBV4-3,CASSQDFGVLGFSQYF
TRBJ1-4,TRBV12-3/TRBV12-4,CASTTGTSVEKLFF
TRBJ2-1,TRBV7-9,CASSSQGQTYEQFF
TRBJ2-5,TRBV20-1,CSVTSAQETQYF
TRBJ2-5,TRBV11-2,CASSLGDRVGTQYF
TRBJ2-1,TRBV20-1,CSASRQVGETQFF
TRBJ2-7,TRBV6-2/TRBV6-3,CASSLRDGYYEQYF
TRBJ2-1,TRBV2,CASNNNEQFF
TRBJ2-2,TRBV20-1,CSAKEILTGELFF
TRBJ2-1,TRBV10-1,CASSGPPPGDNEQFF
TRBJ1-1,TRBV6-2/TRBV6-3,CAGTRSQGMNTEAFF
TRBJ2-1,TRBV9,CASSVGRVTYNEQFF
TRBJ1-1,TRBV20-1,CSASGPVGNTEAFF
TRBJ1-6,TRBV6-6,CASSQKLPLDNSPLHF
TRBJ2-7,TRBV27,CASSTRDGSWEYEQYF
TRBJ1-4,TRBV25-1,CASSDSHTADEKLFF
TRBJ1-5,TRBV6-5,CASSLYYGTGRGYSNQPQHF
TRBJ2-5,TRBV13,CASSRSGQSRETQYF
TRBJ1-4,TRBV12-3/TRBV12-4,CASSSHPRGLLEKLFF
TRBJ2-5,TRBV7-2,CASSYFLGTSVETQYF
TRBJ1-6,TRBV5-1,CASSLTGAIDSPLHF
TRBJ1-1,TRBV6-8,CASSYGGGQDTEAFF
TRBJ2-1,TRBV13,CASSFLTGELNNEQFF
TRBJ2-1,TRBV3-1,CASSQDQDGYNEQFF
TRBJ2-7,TRBV28,CASSRRGAVTYEQYF